The entry that follows covers one T cell receptor (beta chain) sequence. No antigen is known for it. These data originate in a study of cytomegalovirus exposure and HLA in healthy donors. Turning to the study itself: In an earlier analysis, 95 million to 130 million unique TCR beta sequences were found from 150 million to 200 million T cells. Drawn from HLA-typed donors, roughly 87 million unique TCRs were held in an early data release.

The PCR had 60 Vbeta and 13 Jbeta primers. Produced via immunoSEQ multiplex PCR; TCRdb's table is partial and in-frame only. The sample contains about 140,000 clones, about three quarters of which appear only once. This CDR3 spans 14 amino acids. V shed 1 base and J shed 2 bases, with 9 bases lying between them. Study-level points and caveats: Presence/absence analyses supposed approximately even sequencing depth among donors. Later work found most CMV-associated TCR beta chains apparently HLA-restricted.

The source material was PBMCs. The clonotype comes from a female donor in good health and CMV-seronegative. The chain couples TRBV5-7 to TRBJ2-5, with D unresolved. TRBV5-7 is an ORF, with its function uncertain. The CDR3 DNA reads TGTGCCAGCAGCTTGAGAGAGAAGCAAGAGACCCAGTACTTC. It yields the protein CASSLREKQETQYF.